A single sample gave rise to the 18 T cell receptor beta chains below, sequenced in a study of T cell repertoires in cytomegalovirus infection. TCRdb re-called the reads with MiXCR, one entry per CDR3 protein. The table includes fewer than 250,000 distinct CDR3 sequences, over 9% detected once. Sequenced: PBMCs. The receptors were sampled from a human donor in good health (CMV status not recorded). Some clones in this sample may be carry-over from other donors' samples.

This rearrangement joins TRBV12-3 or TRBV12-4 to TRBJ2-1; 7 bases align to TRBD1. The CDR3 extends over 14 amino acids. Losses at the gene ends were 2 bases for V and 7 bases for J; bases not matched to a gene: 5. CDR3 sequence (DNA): TGTGCCAGCAGTTTATTCCCAGGGGGAAATGAGCAGTTCTTC. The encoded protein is CASSLFPGGNEQFF.

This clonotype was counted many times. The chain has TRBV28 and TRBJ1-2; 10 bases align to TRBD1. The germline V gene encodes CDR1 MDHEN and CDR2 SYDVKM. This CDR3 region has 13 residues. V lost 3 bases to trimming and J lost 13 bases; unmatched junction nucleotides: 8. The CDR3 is CASSFRDRGSRTF. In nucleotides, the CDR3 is TGTGCCAGCAGTTTCCGGGACAGGGGTAGCCGCACCTTC.

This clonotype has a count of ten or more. Here the CDR3 DNA reads TGTGCCAGCAGTCCCGACAGGGGAGGAGATACGCAGTATTTT. Amino acid sequence: CASSPDRGGDTQYF. The genes are TRBV6-2 or TRBV6-3 and TRBJ2-3; TRBD1 agrees at 8 bases. V shed 5 bases and J 5 bases; nucleotides not matched to a gene: 6. Germline lookup yields CDR1 MNHEY and CDR2 SVGEGT. The CDR3 length is 14 residues.

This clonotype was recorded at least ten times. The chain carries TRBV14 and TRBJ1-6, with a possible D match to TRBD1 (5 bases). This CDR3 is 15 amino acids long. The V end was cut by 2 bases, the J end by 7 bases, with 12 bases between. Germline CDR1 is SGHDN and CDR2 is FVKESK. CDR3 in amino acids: CASSQNPGGNSPLHF. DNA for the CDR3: TGTGCCAGCAGCCAAAACCCCGGGGGGAATTCACCCCTCCACTTT.

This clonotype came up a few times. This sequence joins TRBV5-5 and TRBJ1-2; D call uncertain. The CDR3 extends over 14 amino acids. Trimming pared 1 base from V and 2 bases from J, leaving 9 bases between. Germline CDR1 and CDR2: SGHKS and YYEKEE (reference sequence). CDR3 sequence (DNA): TGTGCCAGCAGCTTGTCTCCGACCAACTATGGCTACACCTTC. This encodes CASSLSPTNYGYTF.

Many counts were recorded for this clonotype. The DNA for the CDR3 is TGTGCCAGCAGCTTAGCGAGAAGGACCGGCGATGGCTACACCTTC. It specifies CASSLARRTGDGYTF. The chain uses TRBV7-2 and TRBJ1-2; D uncertain. V shed 0 bases and J shed 6 bases, with 14 bases lying between them. The V gene's germline CDR1 is SGHTA and CDR2 FQGNSA. This CDR3 spans 15 amino acids.

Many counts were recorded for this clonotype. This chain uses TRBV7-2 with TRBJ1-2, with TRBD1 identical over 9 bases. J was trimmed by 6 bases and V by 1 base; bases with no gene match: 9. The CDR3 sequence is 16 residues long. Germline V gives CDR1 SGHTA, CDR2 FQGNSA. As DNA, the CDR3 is TGTGCCAGCAGCTTAGGGGTCCGGACAGGGGAGCATGGCTACACCTTC. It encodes CASSLGVRTGEHGYTF.

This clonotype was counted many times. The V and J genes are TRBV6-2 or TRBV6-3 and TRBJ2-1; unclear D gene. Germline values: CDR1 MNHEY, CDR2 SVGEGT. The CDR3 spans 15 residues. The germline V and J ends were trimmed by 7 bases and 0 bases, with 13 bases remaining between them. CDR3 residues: CASTLTIGSYNEQFF. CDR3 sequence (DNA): TGTGCCAGCACCCTTACTATCGGCTCCTACAATGAGCAGTTCTTC.

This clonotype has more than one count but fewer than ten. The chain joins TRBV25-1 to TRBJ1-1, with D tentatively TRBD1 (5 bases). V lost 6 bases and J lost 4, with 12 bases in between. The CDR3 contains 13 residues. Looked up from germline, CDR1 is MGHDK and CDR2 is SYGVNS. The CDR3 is CASSRAGSTEAFF. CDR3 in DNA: TGTGCCAGCAGCCGGGCAGGGAGCACTGAAGCTTTCTTT.

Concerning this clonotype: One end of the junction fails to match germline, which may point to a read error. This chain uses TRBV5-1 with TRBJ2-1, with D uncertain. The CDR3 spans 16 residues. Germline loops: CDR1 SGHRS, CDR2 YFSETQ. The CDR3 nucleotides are TGCGCCAGCAGTTTGGCCCCAACGGCGGCCTACAATGAGCAGTTCTTC. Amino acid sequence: CASSLAPTAAYNEQFF. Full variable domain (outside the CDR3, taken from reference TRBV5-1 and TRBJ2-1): KAGVTQTPRYLIKTRGQQVTLSCSPISGHRSVSWYQQTPGQGLQFLFEYFSETQRNKGNFPGRFSGRQFSNSRSEMNVSTLELGDSALYLCASSLAPTAAYNEQFFGPGTRLTVL.

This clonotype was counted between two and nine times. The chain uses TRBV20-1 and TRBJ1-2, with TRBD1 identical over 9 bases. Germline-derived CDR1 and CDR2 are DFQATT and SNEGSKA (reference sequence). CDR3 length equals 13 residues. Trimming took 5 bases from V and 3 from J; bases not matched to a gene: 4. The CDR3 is CSARRDRDYGYTF. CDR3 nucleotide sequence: TGCAGTGCTCGCCGGGACAGGGACTATGGCTACACCTTC.

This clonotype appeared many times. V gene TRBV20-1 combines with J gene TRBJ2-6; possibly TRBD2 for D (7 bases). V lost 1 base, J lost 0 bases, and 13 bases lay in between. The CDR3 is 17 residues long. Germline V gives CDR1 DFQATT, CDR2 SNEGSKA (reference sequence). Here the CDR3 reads CSARGGGGRSGANVLTF. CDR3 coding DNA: TGCAGTGCTAGAGGCGGGGGCGGCCGCTCTGGGGCCAACGTCCTGACTTTC.

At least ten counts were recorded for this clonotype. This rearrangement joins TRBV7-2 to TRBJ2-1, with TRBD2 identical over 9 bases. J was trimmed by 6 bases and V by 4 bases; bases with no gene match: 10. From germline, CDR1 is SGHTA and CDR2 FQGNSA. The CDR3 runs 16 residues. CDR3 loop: CASSSSGAGGINEQFF. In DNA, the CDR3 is TGTGCCAGCAGCTCATCAGGAGCGGGAGGTATCAATGAGCAGTTCTTC.

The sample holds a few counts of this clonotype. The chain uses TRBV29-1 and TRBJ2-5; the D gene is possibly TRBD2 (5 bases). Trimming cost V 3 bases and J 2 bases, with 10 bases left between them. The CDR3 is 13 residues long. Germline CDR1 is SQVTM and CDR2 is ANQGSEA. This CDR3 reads CSVEAGGQETQYF. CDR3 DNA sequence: TGCAGCGTTGAGGCAGGCGGGCAAGAGACCCAGTACTTC.

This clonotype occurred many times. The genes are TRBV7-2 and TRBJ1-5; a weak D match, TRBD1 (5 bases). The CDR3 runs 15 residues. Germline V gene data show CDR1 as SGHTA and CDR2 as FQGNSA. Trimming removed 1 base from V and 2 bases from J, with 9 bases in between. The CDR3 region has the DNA TGTGCCAGCAGCTTAGAAGGCAGGGGCAATCAGCCCCAGCATTTT. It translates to CASSLEGRGNQPQHF.

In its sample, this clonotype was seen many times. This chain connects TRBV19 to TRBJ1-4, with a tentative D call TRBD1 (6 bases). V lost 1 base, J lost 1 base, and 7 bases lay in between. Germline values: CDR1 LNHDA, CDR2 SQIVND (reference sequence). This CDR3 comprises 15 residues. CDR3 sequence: CASSIGGGTNEKLFF. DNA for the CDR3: TGTGCCAGTAGTATAGGAGGGGGAACTAATGAAAAACTGTTTTTT.

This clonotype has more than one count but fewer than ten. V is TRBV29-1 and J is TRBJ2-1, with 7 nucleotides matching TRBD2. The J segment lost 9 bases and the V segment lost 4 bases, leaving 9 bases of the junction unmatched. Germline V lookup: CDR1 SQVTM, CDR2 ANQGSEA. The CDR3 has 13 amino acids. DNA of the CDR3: TGCAGCGTTGGGGGTCGGGGGGTCAGTGAGCAGTTCTTC. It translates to CSVGGRGVSEQFF.

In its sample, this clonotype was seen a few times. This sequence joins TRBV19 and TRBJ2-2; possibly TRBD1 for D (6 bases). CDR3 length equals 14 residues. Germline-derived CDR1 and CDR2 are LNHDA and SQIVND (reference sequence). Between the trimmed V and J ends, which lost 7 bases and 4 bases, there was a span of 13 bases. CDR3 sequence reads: CASTIGTTTGELFF. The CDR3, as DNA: TGTGCCAGTACCATAGGGACAACCACCGGGGAGCTGTTTTTT.